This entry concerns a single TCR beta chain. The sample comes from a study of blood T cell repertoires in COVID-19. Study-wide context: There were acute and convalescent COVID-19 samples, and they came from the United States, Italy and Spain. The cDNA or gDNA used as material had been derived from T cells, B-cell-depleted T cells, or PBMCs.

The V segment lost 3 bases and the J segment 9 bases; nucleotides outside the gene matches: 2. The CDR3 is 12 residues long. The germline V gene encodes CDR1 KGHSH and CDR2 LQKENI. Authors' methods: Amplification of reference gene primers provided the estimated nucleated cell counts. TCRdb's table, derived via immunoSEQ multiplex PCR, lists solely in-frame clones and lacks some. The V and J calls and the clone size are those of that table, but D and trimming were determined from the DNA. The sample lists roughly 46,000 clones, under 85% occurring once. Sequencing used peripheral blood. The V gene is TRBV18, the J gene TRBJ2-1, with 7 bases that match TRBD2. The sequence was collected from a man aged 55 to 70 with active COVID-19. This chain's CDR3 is CASSPREGEQFF. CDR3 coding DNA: TGTGCCAGCTCACCCAGGGAGGGTGAGCAGTTCTTC. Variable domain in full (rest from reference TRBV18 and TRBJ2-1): NAGVMQNPRHLVRRRGQEARLRCSPMKGHSHVYWYRQLPEEGLKFMVYLQKENIIDESGMPKERFSAEFPKEGPSILRIQQVVRGDSAAYFCASSPREGEQFFGPGTRLTVL.